This record looks at one T cell receptor beta chain sequence and its context. Its antigen is not known. This sample stems from a study of shared clonotypes between healthy human individuals. Turning to the study itself: Serving as donors were two women and three men, whose ages spanned 18 to 49. Overall study findings and caveats: Exclusively blood specimens were collected; tissue repertoires likely differ.

The length of the CDR3 is 13 residues. The V and J ends lost 6 bases and 6 bases respectively, with 12 bases between them. Germline V gene lookup returns CDR1 MNHEY and CDR2 SMNVEV (reference sequence). This table comes from immunoSEQ multiplex PCR, and its TCRdb copy is limited to in-frame clones, with some not included. The sample yields about 690,000 clones, less than 95% seen once. This receptor was obtained from a man aged 18-30 years in good health. Some clones in this sample may be carry-over from other donors' samples. The chain has TRBV27 and TRBJ2-1; D not certain. The sequencing input was memory CD8+ T cells from PBMCs. Stated subset: CD45RO+ cells pooled with CCR7-negative TemRA cells. The CDR3 DNA reads as TGTGCCAGCAGGGCTGGGGTATCCAATGAGCAGTTCTTC. It codes for CASRAGVSNEQFF.